Listed here is a single T cell receptor beta chain. Its antigen is undetermined. This sample is part of a study of post-analysis software for immune sequencing data. In the study overall: Relapsing-remitting, secondary progressive and progressive-relapsing multiple sclerosis courses were included. General study points: Elevated frequency relative to controls characterized four or five TRBV segments in patients, TRBV5-6, TRBV5-1 and TRBV20-1 among them.

Unique molecular identifiers had been added to the TCR beta cDNA libraries. Via MiXCR, TCRdb re-called the PCR reads, giving one row per CDR3 protein. Of hundreds of thousands of distinct CDR3 sequences detected, 30% appear once; the ten largest clones hold around 0.56%. Germline CDR1 MDHEN, CDR2 SYDVKM. Trimming stripped 6 bases from V and 6 bases from J, with 16 bases between. The CDR3 runs 14 residues. The sample comprised blood. The receptor comes from a girl aged 10-17 years with multiple sclerosis. This chain joins TRBV28 and TRBJ2-3; D not resolved. DNA of the CDR3: TGTGCCAGCAGCTCCCTCTTTAAGCTGGATACGCAGTATTTT. It specifies CASSSLFKLDTQYF.